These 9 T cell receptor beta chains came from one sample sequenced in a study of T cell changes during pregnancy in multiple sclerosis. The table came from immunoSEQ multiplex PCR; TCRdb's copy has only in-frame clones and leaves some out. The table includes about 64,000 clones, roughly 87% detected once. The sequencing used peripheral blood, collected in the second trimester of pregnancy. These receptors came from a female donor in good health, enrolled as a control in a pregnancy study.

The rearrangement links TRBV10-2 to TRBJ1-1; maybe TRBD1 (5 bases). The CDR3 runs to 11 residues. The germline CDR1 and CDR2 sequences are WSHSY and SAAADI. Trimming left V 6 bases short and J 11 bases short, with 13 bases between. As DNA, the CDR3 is TGCGCCAGCAGCGAGGGGCCGTGGGCTTTCTTT. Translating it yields CASSEGPWAFF.

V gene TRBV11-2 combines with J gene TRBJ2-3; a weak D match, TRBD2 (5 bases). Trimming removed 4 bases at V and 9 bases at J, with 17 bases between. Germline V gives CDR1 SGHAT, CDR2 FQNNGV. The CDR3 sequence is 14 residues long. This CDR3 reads CASSSGIVVKTQYF. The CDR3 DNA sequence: TGTGCCAGCAGCTCCGGGATCGTGGTTAAGACGCAGTATTTT.

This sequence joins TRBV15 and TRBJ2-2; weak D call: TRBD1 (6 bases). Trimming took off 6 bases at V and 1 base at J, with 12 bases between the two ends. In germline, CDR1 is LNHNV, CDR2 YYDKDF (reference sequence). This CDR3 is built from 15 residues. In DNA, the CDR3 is TGTGCCACCAGTGACTCGACAGGGAACACCGGGGAGCTGTTTTTT. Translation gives CATSDSTGNTGELFF.

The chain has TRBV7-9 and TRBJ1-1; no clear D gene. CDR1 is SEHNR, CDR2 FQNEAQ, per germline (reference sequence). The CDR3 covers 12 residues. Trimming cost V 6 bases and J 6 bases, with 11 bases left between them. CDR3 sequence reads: CASRNRASEAFF. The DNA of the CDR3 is TGTGCCAGCAGAAACCGCGCATCTGAAGCTTTCTTT.

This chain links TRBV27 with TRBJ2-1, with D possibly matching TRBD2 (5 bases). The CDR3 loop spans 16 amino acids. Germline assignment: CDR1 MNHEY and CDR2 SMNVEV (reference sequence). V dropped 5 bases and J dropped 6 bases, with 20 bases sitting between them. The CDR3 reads CASSPSAGNVFNEQFF. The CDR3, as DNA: TGTGCCAGCAGTCCCTCAGCCGGGAACGTATTCAATGAGCAGTTCTTC.

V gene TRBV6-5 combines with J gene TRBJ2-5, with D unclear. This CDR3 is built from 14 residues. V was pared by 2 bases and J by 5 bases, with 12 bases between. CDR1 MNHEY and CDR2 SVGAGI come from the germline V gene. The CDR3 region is CASSYEPRSETQYF. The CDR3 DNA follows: TGTGCCAGCAGTTACGAACCGCGGAGTGAGACCCAGTACTTC.

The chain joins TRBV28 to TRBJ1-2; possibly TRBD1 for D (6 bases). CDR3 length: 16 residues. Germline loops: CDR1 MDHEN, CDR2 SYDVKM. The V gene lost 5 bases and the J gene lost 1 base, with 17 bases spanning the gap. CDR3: CASSINDRFLNYGYTF. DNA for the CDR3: TGTGCCAGCAGTATTAATGACAGGTTCCTTAACTATGGCTACACCTTC.

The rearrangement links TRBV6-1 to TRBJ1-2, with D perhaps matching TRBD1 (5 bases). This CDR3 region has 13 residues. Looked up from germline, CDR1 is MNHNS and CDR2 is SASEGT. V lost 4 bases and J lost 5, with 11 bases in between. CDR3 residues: CASSVSGMYGYTF. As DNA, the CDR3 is TGTGCCAGCAGTGTATCAGGGATGTATGGCTACACCTTC.

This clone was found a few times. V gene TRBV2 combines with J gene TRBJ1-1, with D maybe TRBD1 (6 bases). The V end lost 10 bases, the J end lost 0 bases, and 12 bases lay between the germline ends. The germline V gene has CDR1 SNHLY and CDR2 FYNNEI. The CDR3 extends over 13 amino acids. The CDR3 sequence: CAIEGEMNTEAFF. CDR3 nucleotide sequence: TGTGCCATCGAGGGGGAGATGAACACTGAAGCTTTCTTT.